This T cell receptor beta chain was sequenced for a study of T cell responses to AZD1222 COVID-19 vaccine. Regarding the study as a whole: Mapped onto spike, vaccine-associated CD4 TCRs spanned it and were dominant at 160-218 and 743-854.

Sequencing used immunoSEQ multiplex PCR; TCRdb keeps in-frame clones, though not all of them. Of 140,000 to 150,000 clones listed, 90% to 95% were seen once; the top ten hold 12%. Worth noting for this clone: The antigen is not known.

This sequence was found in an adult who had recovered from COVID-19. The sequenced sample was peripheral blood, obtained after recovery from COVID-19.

CDR3 DNA: TGTGCCAGCAGCTATTACAGGGATACGCAGTATTTT. Its protein product is CASSYYRDTQYF. This chain joins TRBV7-2 and TRBJ2-3; D may be TRBD1 (5 bases). V lost 4 bases and J lost 6, with 8 bases in between. The CDR3 is 12 amino acids. Per the germline V gene, CDR1 is SGHTA and CDR2 is FQGNSA.